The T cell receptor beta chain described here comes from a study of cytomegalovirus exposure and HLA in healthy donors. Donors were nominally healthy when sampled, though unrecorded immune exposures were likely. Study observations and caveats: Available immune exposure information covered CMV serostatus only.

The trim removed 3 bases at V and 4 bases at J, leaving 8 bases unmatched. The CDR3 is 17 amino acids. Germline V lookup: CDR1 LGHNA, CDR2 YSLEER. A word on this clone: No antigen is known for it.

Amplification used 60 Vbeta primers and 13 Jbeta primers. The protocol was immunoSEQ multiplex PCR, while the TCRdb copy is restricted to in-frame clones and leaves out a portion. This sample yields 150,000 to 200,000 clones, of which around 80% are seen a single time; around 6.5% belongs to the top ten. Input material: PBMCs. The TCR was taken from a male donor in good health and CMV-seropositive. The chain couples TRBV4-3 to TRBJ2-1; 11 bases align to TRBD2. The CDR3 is CASSHFIAGGPYNEQFF. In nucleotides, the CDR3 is TGCGCCAGCAGCCATTTTATAGCGGGAGGGCCTTACAATGAGCAGTTCTTC.